A single sample gave rise to the 17 T cell receptor beta chains below, sequenced in a study of CD8 T cells in ankylosing spondylitis. TCRdb recomputed calls from the 5' RACE reads with MiXCR, one row per CDR3 protein. The sample shows approximately 300,000 distinct CDR3 sequences, around 21% of them seen only once. The material sequenced was blood, either unsorted or a sorted T cell fraction (not recorded which). The receptors come from a female donor with ankylosing spondylitis or in good health (not recorded which).

V usage is TRBV2 and J usage is TRBJ1-1; no clear D gene. There are 14 residues in the CDR3. Between the trimmed V and J ends, which lost 6 bases and 2 bases, there was a span of 13 bases. The germline CDR1 and CDR2 sequences are SNHLY and FYNNEI. The CDR3 reads CASRTRNKNTEAFF. In DNA form, the CDR3 reads TGTGCCAGCAGGACTCGGAACAAAAACACTGAAGCTTTCTTT.

This clonotype appeared a few times. This chain links TRBV24-1 with TRBJ2-1; no reliable D call. Trimming removed 4 bases at V and 9 bases at J, with 12 bases between. The CDR3 has 13 residues. Looked up from germline, CDR1 is KGHDR and CDR2 is SFDVKD. The CDR3 spells CATSDGPGFEQFF. The CDR3, as DNA: TGTGCCACCAGTGACGGCCCTGGCTTTGAGCAGTTCTTC.

This chain connects TRBV4-2 to TRBJ2-1; TRBD2 matches 10 bases. The germline CDR1 and CDR2 sequences are LGHNA and YNFKEQ. V shed 2 bases and J 9 bases; nucleotides not matched to a gene: 4. CDR3 length equals 14 residues. CDR3 sequence reads: CASSQRLAGLEQFF. Written as DNA, the CDR3 is TGTGCCAGCAGCCAACGACTAGCGGGTCTTGAGCAGTTCTTC.

This clonotype was recorded at least ten times. The chain links TRBV9 to TRBJ2-3; TRBD2 aligns across 13 bases. After removal of 4 bases from V and 6 bases from J, the junction contained 8 bases not matched to a gene. The germline V gene encodes CDR1 SGDLS and CDR2 YYNGEE. The CDR3 has 16 residues. The CDR3 protein is CASSPILAGGQDTQYF. The DNA for the CDR3 is TGTGCCAGCAGCCCCATACTAGCGGGAGGGCAGGATACGCAGTATTTT. The full variable domain, rest sourced from reference TRBV9 and TRBJ2-3, is DSGVTQTPKHLITATGQRVTLRCSPRSGDLSVYWYQQSLDQGLQFLIQYYNGEERAKGNILERFSAQQFPDLHSELNLSSLELGDSALYFCASSPILAGGQDTQYFGPGTRLTVL.

This clonotype turned up a few times. The gene calls are TRBV12-3 or TRBV12-4 and TRBJ1-1, with D unclear. V lost 10 bases, J lost 5 bases, and 14 bases lay in between. The CDR3 spans 12 residues. CDR3 in amino acids: CATSQGRTEAFF. The CDR3, as DNA: TGTGCCACCTCCCAAGGGCGGACTGAAGCTTTCTTT.

This clonotype was found a few times. The J gene is TRBJ2-7, the V gene TRBV20-1; 8 bases are shared with TRBD2. The CDR3 extends over 14 amino acids. Germline V gene sequence: CDR1 DFQATT, CDR2 SNEGSKA (reference sequence). Germline trimming cut 0 bases from V and 5 bases from J; bases unmatched to any gene: 6. The CDR3 nucleotides are TGCAGTGCTAGAGATTCAGCGGGAGACCACGAGCAGTACTTC. Protein sequence: CSARDSAGDHEQYF.

This clonotype appeared a few times. The chain combines TRBV20-1 with TRBJ1-4; TRBD1 is a possible D gene (6 bases). The V end lost 3 bases, the J end lost 8 bases, and 19 bases lay between the germline ends. CDR3 length: 15 amino acids. Per the germline V gene, CDR1 is DFQATT and CDR2 is SNEGSKA (reference sequence). DNA of the CDR3: TGCAGTGCTAGCCCCGAACAGGGAATAGAGGAAAAACTGTTTTTT. Amino acids: CSASPEQGIEEKLFF.

The chain uses TRBV7-6 and TRBJ2-1; no reliable D call. CDR1 SGHVS and CDR2 FNYEAQ come from the germline V gene. The CDR3 is 11 residues long. V was pared by 4 bases and J by 8 bases, with 6 bases between. The CDR3 protein is CASSSHYEQFF. The CDR3 nucleotides are TGTGCCAGCAGCTCCCATTATGAGCAGTTCTTC.

This clonotype was picked up a small number of times. The chain carries TRBV3-1 and TRBJ1-3; D not resolved. This CDR3 region has 14 residues. Germline CDR1 reads LGHDT; CDR2 reads YNNKEL (reference sequence). Trimming took off 4 bases at V and 0 bases at J, with 7 bases between the two ends. This chain's CDR3 is CASSPRSSGNTIYF. The CDR3, as DNA: TGTGCCAGCAGCCCCCGGAGCTCTGGAAACACCATATATTTT.

This clonotype was detected a few times. J is TRBJ2-2 and V is TRBV5-1, with D tentatively TRBD1 or TRBD2 (5 bases each). The germline CDR1 and CDR2 sequences are SGHRS and YFSETQ. There are 14 residues in the CDR3. Trimming shortened V by 4 bases and J by 1 base, and 8 bases separated the two germline ends. CDR3 amino acids: CASSRDGNTGELFF. DNA for the CDR3: TGCGCCAGCAGCCGGGACGGGAACACCGGGGAGCTGTTTTTT.

The chain recombines TRBV6-2 or TRBV6-3 with TRBJ2-5; 13 nucleotides line up with TRBD2. Trimming at V came to 6 bases and at J to 5 bases, leaving 6 bases not matched to a gene. The CDR3 has 15 amino acids. CDR1 MNHEY and CDR2 SVGEGT come from the germline V gene. CDR3 in amino acids: CASSSGTSGMETQYF. CDR3 coding DNA: TGTGCCAGCAGCTCCGGGACTAGCGGGATGGAGACCCAGTACTTC.

This clonotype was counted a few times. This chain joins TRBV7-2 and TRBJ2-1, with D possibly being TRBD2 (5 bases). The length of the CDR3 is 15 residues. V dropped 0 bases and J dropped 6 bases, with 12 bases sitting between them. Looked up from germline, CDR1 is SGHTA and CDR2 is FQGNSA. CDR3 sequence: CASSLAGELGNEQFF. The CDR3 DNA sequence: TGTGCCAGCAGCTTAGCGGGAGAACTCGGCAATGAGCAGTTCTTC.

Remarks on this clonotype: One base away lies a much larger clone, so this may be a sequencing read error. V and J are TRBV5-6 and TRBJ2-3; TRBD2 is a possible D gene (5 bases). The CDR3 consists of 16 residues. V was shortened by 3 bases and J by 2 bases, with 16 bases between the two germline ends. Germline V gives CDR1 SGHDT, CDR2 YYEEEE. The CDR3 sequence is CASSSGILALTDTQYF. The CDR3 DNA sequence: TGTGCCAGCAGCTCCGGGATTTTGGCCCTCACAGATACGCAGTATTTT.

This clonotype was found a few times. V is TRBV10-3 and J is TRBJ2-3, with D perhaps matching TRBD2 (5 bases). Trimming stripped 8 bases from V and 2 bases from J, with 14 bases between. Germline values: CDR1 ENHRY, CDR2 SYGVKD. This CDR3 contains 14 residues. The CDR3 nucleotides read TGTGCCATCGGGAGCGGCCATCTCACAGATACGCAGTATTTT. Protein product: CAIGSGHLTDTQYF.

Here the CDR3 reads CSSSGGGHEQFF. CDR3 DNA sequence: TGCAGCTCCTCGGGGGGGGGGCATGAGCAGTTCTTC. The chain couples TRBV29-1 to TRBJ2-1; the match to TRBD2 covers 8 bases. Germline V gives CDR1 SQVTM, CDR2 ANQGSEA. Trimming removed 8 bases from V and 8 bases from J; junction bases left unmatched: 8. This CDR3 spans 12 amino acids.

This clonotype was seen repeatedly, ten times or more. The chain uses TRBV12-3 or TRBV12-4 and TRBJ2-7; the match to TRBD2 covers 7 bases. The CDR3 covers 13 residues. The trim removed 2 bases at V and 3 bases at J, leaving 1 base unmatched. In DNA form, the CDR3 reads TGTGCCAGCAGTTTACGGGGGGACTACGAGCAGTACTTC. This sequence encodes CASSLRGDYEQYF.

CDR3 DNA: TGTGCCACCCCTAGTAGGAACACTGAAGCTTTCTTT. It specifies CATPSRNTEAFF. The chain is built from TRBV12-3 or TRBV12-4 and TRBJ1-1; D ambiguous. This CDR3 region has 12 residues. Trimming left V 10 bases short and J 1 base short, with 10 bases between.